The sequence of this T cell receptor (beta chain) was determined in a study of cytomegalovirus exposure and HLA in healthy donors. To note about this clone: The target antigen is unknown.

Study findings and constraints: Productive rates of about 87% or about 30% were seen for most TCR beta V segments in an earlier analysis. Cytomegalovirus status, reportedly, was diagnosed with high specificity and sensitivity by the classifier. Later analysis reportedly placed an Asian-associated ancestry cluster below the approximately 650-donor mean in N-insertions. Analysis performed later found under 20,000 TCR beta sequences associated with HLA alleles at 0.05 false discovery rate.

The CDR3 contains 14 residues. V was pared by 3 bases and J by 3 bases, with 1 base of the junction left unmatched. Germline V gene sequence: CDR1 LNHDA, CDR2 SQIVND (reference sequence). PCR was performed using 60 Vbeta and 13 Jbeta primers. Generated by immunoSEQ multiplex PCR, the TCRdb table keeps only in-frame clones and is missing some. The repertoire consists of roughly 140,000 clones, with 70% to 80% occurring once and the leading ten covering roughly 4%. The material sequenced was PBMCs. This chain connects TRBV19 to TRBJ2-3, with 9 bases lining up with TRBD2. This receptor was obtained from a human donor in good health. Here the CDR3 DNA reads TGTGCCAGTAGTATTAGCGGGGGAACAGATACGCAGTATTTT. Its protein is CASSISGGTDTQYF.